The 17 T cell receptor beta chains below all came from one sample that was sequenced in a study of blood T cell repertoires in COVID-19. Sequenced by immunoSEQ multiplex PCR; TCRdb stores in-frame clones only, minus some. Among about 190,000 clones, roughly 90% were seen once, and the ten largest hold 0.55% to 0.8%. The sample was peripheral blood. These receptors all stem from a man over 45 with acute or convalescent COVID-19.

This sequence joins TRBV7-9 and TRBJ2-6; TRBD2 agrees at 10 bases. The CDR3 extends over 18 amino acids. V was pared by 5 bases and J by 0 bases, with 7 bases of the junction left unmatched. Germline CDR1 is SEHNR and CDR2 is FQNEAQ (reference sequence). The chain's CDR3 is CASSQIAGGYSGANVLTF. CDR3 bases: TGTGCCAGCAGCCAAATAGCGGGGGGTTACTCTGGGGCCAACGTCCTGACTTTC.

The J gene is TRBJ2-5, the V gene TRBV21-1; the tabulated D call, TRBD2, remains unverified against the DNA. TRBV21-1 is a documented pseudogene. The CDR3 loop spans 16 amino acids. The chain's CDR3 is CASSGGGASFLETQYF. The CDR3 DNA reads as TGTGCCAGCAGCGGGGGGGGCGCATCCTTCCTAGAGACCCAGTACTTC.

CDR3 nucleotide sequence: TGCAGCGTTGAAGAGGACAGTTCCTTGGTGTTTTTT. It is translated as CSVEEDSSLVFF. The chain combines TRBV29-1 with TRBJ1-4; a possible D gene is TRBD1 (6 bases). The V gene lost 0 bases and the J gene lost 15 bases, with 14 bases spanning the gap. The CDR3 covers 12 residues. Germline CDR1 SQVTM, CDR2 ANQGSEA.

V usage is TRBV7-9 and J usage is TRBJ2-1, with TRBD1 matching over 8 bases. The CDR3 sequence is 12 residues long. V dropped 10 bases and J dropped 4; count of bases not matched to a gene: 3. Germline CDR1 and CDR2: SEHNR and FQNEAQ (reference sequence). CDR3 nucleotide sequence: TGTGCCACCGGACAGGGATACAATGAGCAGTTCTTC. Amino acids: CATGQGYNEQFF. The full variable domain, in which reference TRBV7-9 and TRBJ2-1 provide the parts outside the CDR3, is DTGVSQNPRHKITKRGQNVTFRCDPISEHNRLYWYRQTLGQGPEFLTYFQNEAQLEKSRLLSDRFSAERPKGSFSTLEIQRTEQGDSAMYLCATGQGYNEQFFGPGTRLTVL.

This clone was seen more than once but under ten times. The gene calls are TRBV19 and TRBJ1-1, with D possibly matching TRBD1 (5 bases). In germline, CDR1 is LNHDA, CDR2 SQIVND (reference sequence). Trimming shortened V by 4 bases and J by 6 bases, and 6 bases separated the two germline ends. The CDR3 loop spans 11 amino acids. This chain's CDR3 is CASSRTSEAFF. The DNA for the CDR3 is TGTGCCAGTAGTAGGACATCTGAAGCTTTCTTT.

The chain is built from TRBV4-1 and TRBJ1-2; no definite D call. There are 14 residues in the CDR3. V shed 0 bases and J shed 4 bases, with 9 bases lying between them. Germline V gene sequence: CDR1 MGHRA, CDR2 YSYEKL. In DNA, the CDR3 is TGCGCCAGCAGCCAAGATGGGAGCTTCTATGGCTACACCTTC. Protein: CASSQDGSFYGYTF.

This chain connects TRBV6-5 to TRBJ1-6; possibly TRBD1 for D (5 bases). The germline CDR1 and CDR2 sequences are MNHEY and SVGAGI. V was clipped by 2 bases and J by 7 bases, with 15 bases between them. CDR3 length equals 16 residues. CDR3 protein: CASSYGLQAGNSPLHF. The CDR3 DNA is TGTGCCAGCAGTTACGGCTTACAGGCGGGAAATTCACCCCTCCACTTT.

The chain uses TRBV6-5 and TRBJ1-1, with 9 bases lining up with TRBD1. J lost 4 bases, V lost 7 bases, and 7 bases had no gene match. The CDR3 is 14 residues long. Looked up from germline, CDR1 is MNHEY and CDR2 is SVGAGI. CDR3 sequence reads: CASTLGQGITEAFF. CDR3 sequence (DNA): TGTGCCAGCACTCTAGGACAGGGGATCACTGAAGCTTTCTTT.

The chain carries TRBV27 and TRBJ2-7; TRBD1 is a possible D gene (6 bases). CDR1 is MNHEY, CDR2 SMNVEV, per germline (reference sequence). CDR3 length: 16 amino acids. V lost 0 bases and J lost 3, with 15 bases in between. The CDR3 protein is CASSLSWGPPGYEQYF. For the CDR3, the DNA is TGTGCCAGCAGTTTATCTTGGGGGCCACCGGGCTACGAGCAGTACTTC.

The rearrangement joins TRBV7-2 to TRBJ2-1; TRBD2 agrees at 9 bases. Losses at the gene ends were 4 bases for V and 10 bases for J; bases not matched to a gene: 8. CDR1 is SGHTA, CDR2 FQGNSA, per germline. The CDR3 extends over 14 amino acids. This CDR3 is CASSSPMTSGEQFF. DNA of the CDR3: TGTGCCAGCAGCTCACCAATGACTAGCGGCGAGCAGTTCTTC.

This sequence joins TRBV28 and TRBJ2-1; 11 nucleotides line up with TRBD2. The germline CDR1 and CDR2 sequences are MDHEN and SYDVKM. The ends lost 8 bases at V and 0 bases at J; junction bases unmatched: 6. CDR3 length: 16 amino acids. This CDR3 reads CASGSGLADSYNEQFF. For the CDR3, the DNA is TGTGCCAGCGGCTCGGGACTAGCGGACTCCTACAATGAGCAGTTCTTC.

The V call is TRBV6-5, the J call TRBJ1-6; 9 nucleotides match TRBD1. The germline gives CDR1 MNHEY, CDR2 SVGAGI. This CDR3 spans 14 amino acids. V shed 6 bases, J shed 7 bases, and the junction held 4 bases outside the gene matches. In nucleotides, the CDR3 is TGTGCCAGCAGGTGGGGGACAGGGAATTCACCCCTCCACTTT. Protein: CASRWGTGNSPLHF.

The chain has TRBV9 and TRBJ2-2; 7 bases fit TRBD1. CDR3 length: 16 amino acids. With 3 bases clipped from V and 3 bases from J, the junction kept 8 bases outside the gene matches. Per the germline V gene, CDR1 is SGDLS and CDR2 is YYNGEE. CDR3: CASSADRDVDTGELFF. The DNA of the CDR3 is TGTGCCAGCAGCGCCGACAGGGACGTCGACACCGGGGAGCTGTTTTTT.

The V gene is TRBV5-1, the J gene TRBJ2-3, with no clear D. This CDR3 is built from 16 residues. Germline V gene sequence: CDR1 SGHRS, CDR2 YFSETQ. Trimming left V 0 bases short and J 2 bases short, with 13 bases between. This CDR3 reads CASSLDGLLTTDTQYF. For the CDR3, the DNA is TGCGCCAGCAGCTTGGACGGTCTGCTCACCACAGATACGCAGTATTTT.

CDR3 nucleotides: TGTGCCAGCACGCGGGACAGGGGACGCGAAAAACTGTTTTTT. Translated: CASTRDRGREKLFF. The chain has TRBV6-5 and TRBJ1-4; 10 nucleotides line up with TRBD1. Germline V CDR1 and CDR2: MNHEY, SVGAGI. V gave up 7 bases and J gave up 8 bases; unmatched junction bases: 7. The CDR3 consists of 14 residues.

In nucleotides, the CDR3 is TGTGCCATCAGTGAGCAGGGGTTAGGCTCCTACAATGAGCAGTTCTTC. As protein: CAISEQGLGSYNEQFF. The chain uses TRBV10-3 and TRBJ2-1; D possibly corresponds to TRBD1 (6 bases). V lost 2 bases to trimming and J lost 0 bases, with 11 bases between them. The length of the CDR3 is 16 residues. From germline, CDR1 is ENHRY and CDR2 SYGVKD.

The chain is built from TRBV4-2 and TRBJ2-3; D remains ambiguous. The CDR3 has 13 amino acids. CDR1 and CDR2 (germline): LGHNA, YNFKEQ. Trimming removed 0 bases at V and 9 bases at J, with 10 bases between. The CDR3 here is CASSQEDRSTQYF. The CDR3 nucleotides are TGTGCCAGCAGCCAAGAAGACCGTAGCACGCAGTATTTT.